This T cell receptor (beta chain) was observed in a study of CD8 T cells in ankylosing spondylitis. TCRdb fed the 5' RACE reads into MiXCR, producing one record per CDR3 protein. The data contain approximately 150,000 distinct CDR3 sequences, around a third of them singletons. V was trimmed by 2 bases and J by 4 bases, leaving 15 bases between them. Germline CDR1 SGHRS, CDR2 YFSETQ. CDR3 length: 15 residues. Sample: synovial fluid, either unsorted or a sorted T cell fraction (not recorded which). This receptor was taken from a male donor with ankylosing spondylitis. V is TRBV5-1 and J is TRBJ1-1; D uncertain. The CDR3 sequence: CASSFAERAPTEAFF. In DNA, the CDR3 is TGCGCCAGCAGCTTCGCCGAGAGGGCCCCCACTGAAGCTTTCTTT.